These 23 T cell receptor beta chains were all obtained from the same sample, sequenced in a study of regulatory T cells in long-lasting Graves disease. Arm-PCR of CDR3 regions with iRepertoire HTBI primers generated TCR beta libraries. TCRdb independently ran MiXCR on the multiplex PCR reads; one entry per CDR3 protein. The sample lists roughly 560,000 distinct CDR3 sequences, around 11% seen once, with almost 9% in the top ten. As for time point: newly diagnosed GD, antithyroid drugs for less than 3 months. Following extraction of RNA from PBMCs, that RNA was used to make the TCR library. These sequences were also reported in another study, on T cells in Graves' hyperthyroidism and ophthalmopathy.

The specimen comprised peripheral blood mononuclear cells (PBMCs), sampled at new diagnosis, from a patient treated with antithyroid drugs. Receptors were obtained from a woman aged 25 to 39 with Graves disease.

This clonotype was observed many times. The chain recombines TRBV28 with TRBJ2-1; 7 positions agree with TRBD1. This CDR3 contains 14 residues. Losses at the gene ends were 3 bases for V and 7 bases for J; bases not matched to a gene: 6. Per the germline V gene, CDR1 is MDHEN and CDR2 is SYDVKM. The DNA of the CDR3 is TGTGCCAGCAGTTTGTGGACAGGAGAAAATGAGCAGTTCTTC. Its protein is CASSLWTGENEQFF.

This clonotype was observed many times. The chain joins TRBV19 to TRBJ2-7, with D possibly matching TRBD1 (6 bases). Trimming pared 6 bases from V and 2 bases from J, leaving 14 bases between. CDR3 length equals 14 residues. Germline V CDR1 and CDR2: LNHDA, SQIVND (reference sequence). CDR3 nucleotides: TGTGCCAGTAGCAAGACAGGAGTCACCTACGAGCAGTACTTC. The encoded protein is CASSKTGVTYEQYF.

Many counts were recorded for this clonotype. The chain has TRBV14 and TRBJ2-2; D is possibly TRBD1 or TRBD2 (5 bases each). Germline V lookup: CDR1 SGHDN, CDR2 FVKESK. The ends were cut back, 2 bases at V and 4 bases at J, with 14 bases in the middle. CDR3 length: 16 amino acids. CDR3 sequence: CASSQRGNRGTGELFF. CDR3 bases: TGTGCCAGCAGCCAACGGGGAAATAGGGGCACCGGGGAGCTGTTTTTT.

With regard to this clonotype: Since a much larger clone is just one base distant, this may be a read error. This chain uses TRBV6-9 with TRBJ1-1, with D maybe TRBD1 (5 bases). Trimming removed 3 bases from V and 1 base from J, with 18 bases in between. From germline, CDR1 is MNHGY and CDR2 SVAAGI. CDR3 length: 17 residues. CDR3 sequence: CASSYPSGGFGNTEAFF. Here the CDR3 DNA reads TGTGCCAGCAGTTACCCCAGTGGGGGTTTCGGGAACACTGAAGCTTTCTTT.

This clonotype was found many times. The CDR3 loop reads CASSQDGPVQPQHF. The CDR3 bases are TGTGCCAGCAGCCAAGATGGGCCCGTCCAGCCCCAGCATTTT. The V call is TRBV4-2, the J call TRBJ1-5; no firm D call. The CDR3 runs to 14 residues. Germline CDR1 and CDR2: LGHNA and YNFKEQ. V lost 0 bases and J 7 bases, leaving 10 bases between the germline ends.

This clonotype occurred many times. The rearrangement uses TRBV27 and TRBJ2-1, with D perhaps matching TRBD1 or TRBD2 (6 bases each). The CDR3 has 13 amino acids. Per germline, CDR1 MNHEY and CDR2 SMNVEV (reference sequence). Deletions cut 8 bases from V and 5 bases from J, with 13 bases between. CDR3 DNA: TGTGCCAGCGGGGGGACAAGAAACAATGAGCAGTTCTTC. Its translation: CASGGTRNNEQFF.

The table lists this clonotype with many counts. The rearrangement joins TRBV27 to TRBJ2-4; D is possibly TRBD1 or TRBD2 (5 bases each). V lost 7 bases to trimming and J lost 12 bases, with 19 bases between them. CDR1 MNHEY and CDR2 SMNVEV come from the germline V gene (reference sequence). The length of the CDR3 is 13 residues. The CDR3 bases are TGTGCCAGCATGCGGTTCACTGGGGGTACTCAGTACTTC. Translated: CASMRFTGGTQYF.

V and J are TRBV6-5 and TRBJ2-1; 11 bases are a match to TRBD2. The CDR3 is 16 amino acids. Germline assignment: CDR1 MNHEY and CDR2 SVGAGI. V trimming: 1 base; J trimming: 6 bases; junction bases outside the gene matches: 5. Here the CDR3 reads CASSYYLAGGTNEQFF. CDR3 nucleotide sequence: TGTGCCAGCAGTTACTATCTAGCGGGAGGTACCAATGAGCAGTTCTTC.

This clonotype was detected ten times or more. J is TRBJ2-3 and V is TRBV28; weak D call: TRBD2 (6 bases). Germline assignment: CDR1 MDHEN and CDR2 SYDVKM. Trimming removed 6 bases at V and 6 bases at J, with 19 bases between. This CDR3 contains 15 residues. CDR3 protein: CASSQGTAKGDTQYF. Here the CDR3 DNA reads TGTGCCAGCAGCCAAGGGACTGCAAAAGGGGATACGCAGTATTTT.

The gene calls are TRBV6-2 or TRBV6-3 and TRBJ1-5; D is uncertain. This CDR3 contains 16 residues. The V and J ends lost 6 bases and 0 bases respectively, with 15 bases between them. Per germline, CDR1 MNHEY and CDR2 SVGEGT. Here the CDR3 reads CASRHSMRISNQPQHF. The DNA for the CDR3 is TGTGCCAGCAGGCATTCGATGAGGATTAGCAATCAGCCCCAGCATTTT.

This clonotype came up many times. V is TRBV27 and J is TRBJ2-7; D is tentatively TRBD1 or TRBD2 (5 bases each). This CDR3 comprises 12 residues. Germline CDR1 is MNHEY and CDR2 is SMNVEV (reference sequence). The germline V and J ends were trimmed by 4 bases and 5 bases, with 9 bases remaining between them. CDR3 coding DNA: TGTGCCAGCAGTTATGAGGGGAACGAGCAGTACTTC. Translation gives CASSYEGNEQYF.

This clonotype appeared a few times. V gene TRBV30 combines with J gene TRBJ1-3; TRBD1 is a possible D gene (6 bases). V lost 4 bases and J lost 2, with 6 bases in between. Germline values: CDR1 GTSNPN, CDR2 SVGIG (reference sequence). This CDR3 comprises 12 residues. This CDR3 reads CAWTGAGNTIYF. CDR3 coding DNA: TGTGCCTGGACAGGGGCTGGAAACACCATATATTTT.

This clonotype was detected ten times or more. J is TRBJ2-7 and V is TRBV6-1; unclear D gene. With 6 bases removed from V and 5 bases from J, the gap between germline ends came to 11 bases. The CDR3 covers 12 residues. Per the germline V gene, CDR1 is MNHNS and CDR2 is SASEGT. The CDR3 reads CASSYGWNEQYF. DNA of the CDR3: TGTGCCAGCAGCTACGGGTGGAACGAGCAGTACTTC.

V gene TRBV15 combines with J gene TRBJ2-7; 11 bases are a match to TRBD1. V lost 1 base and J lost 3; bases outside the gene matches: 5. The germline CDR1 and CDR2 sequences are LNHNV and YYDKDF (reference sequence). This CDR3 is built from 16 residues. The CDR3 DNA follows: TGTGCCACCAGCAGAGGTTCCGGGACAGGGGGCTACGAGCAGTACTTC. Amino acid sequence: CATSRGSGTGGYEQYF.

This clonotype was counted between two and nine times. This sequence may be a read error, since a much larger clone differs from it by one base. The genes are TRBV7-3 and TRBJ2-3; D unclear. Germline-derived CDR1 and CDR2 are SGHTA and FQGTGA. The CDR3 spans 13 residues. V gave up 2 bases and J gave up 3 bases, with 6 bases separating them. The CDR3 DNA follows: TGTGCCAGCAGCTTATACGGGACAGATACGCAGTATTTT. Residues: CASSLYGTDTQYF.

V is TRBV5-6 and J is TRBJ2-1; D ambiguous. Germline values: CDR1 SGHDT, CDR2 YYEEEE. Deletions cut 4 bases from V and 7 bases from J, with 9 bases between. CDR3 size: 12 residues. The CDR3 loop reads CASSVNVNEQFF. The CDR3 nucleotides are TGTGCCAGCAGCGTCAACGTAAATGAGCAGTTCTTC.

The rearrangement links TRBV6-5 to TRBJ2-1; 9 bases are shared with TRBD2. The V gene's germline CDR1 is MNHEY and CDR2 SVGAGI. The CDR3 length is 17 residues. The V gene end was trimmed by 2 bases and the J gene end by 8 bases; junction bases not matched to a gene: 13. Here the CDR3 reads CASSYAVSGSGFDEQFF. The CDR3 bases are TGTGCCAGCAGTTACGCCGTTAGCGGGAGCGGTTTCGATGAGCAGTTCTTC.

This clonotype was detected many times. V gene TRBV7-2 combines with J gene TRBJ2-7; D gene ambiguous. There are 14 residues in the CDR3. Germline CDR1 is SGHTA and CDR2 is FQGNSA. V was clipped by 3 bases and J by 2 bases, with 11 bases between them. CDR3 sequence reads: CASSFQGRTYEQYF. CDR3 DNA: TGTGCCAGCAGCTTTCAAGGCAGAACCTACGAGCAGTACTTC.

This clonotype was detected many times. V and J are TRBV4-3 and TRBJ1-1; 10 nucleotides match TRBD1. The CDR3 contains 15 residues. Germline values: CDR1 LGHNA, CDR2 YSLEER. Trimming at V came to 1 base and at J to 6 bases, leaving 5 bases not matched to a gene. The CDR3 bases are TGCGCCAGCAGCCAAGGGAGACAGGGGGCCCCTGAAGCTTTCTTT. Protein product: CASSQGRQGAPEAFF.

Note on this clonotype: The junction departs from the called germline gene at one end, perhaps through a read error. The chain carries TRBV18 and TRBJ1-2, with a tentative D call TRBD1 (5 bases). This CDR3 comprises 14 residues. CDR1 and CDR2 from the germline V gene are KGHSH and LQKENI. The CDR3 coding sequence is TGTGCCAGCACCAGAGACAGAGCTAACTATGGCTTCACCTTC. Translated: CASTRDRANYGFTF.

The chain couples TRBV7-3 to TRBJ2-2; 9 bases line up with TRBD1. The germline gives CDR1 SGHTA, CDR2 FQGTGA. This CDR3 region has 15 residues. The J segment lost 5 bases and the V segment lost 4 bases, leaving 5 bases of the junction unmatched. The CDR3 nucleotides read TGTGCCAGCAGCTCTATCGACAGGGGGACCGGGGAGCTGTTTTTT. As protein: CASSSIDRGTGELFF.

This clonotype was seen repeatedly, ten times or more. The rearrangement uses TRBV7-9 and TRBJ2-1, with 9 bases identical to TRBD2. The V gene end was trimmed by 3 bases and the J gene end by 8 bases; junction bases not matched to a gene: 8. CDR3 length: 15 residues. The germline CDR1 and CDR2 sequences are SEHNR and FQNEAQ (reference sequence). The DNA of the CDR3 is TGTGCCAGCAGCTTCATAGCGGGGGAGGTTGATGAGCAGTTCTTC. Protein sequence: CASSFIAGEVDEQFF. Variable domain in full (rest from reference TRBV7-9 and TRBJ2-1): DTGVSQNPRHKITKRGQNVTFRCDPISEHNRLYWYRQTLGQGPEFLTYFQNEAQLEKSRLLSDRFSAERPKGSFSTLEIQRTEQGDSAMYLCASSFIAGEVDEQFFGPGTRLTVL.

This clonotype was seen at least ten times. In nucleotides, the CDR3 is TGTGCCAGCAGCCCAACGACGGGATCCTACGAGCAGTACTTC. Translated, it gives CASSPTTGSYEQYF. V and J are TRBV11-2 and TRBJ2-7; tentative D call: TRBD2 (5 bases). CDR1 and CDR2 from the germline V gene are SGHAT and FQNNGV. Trimming pared 5 bases from V and 1 base from J, leaving 12 bases between. This CDR3 contains 14 residues.